This passage covers 20 T cell receptor beta chains from one sample sequenced in a study of CD8+ T cells in alopecia areata. Documented treatment: oral pan-JAK inhibitor, 5-10 mg twice daily. cDNA serving as the sequencing template came from extracted, reverse transcribed RNA. This table comes from immunoSEQ multiplex PCR, and its TCRdb copy is limited to in-frame clones, with some not included. This sample yields about 210,000 clones, of which less than 65% are seen a single time; around 4.2% belongs to the top ten. This material consisted of CD4+ T cells sorted from blood, taken at week 4, from a patient treated with tofacitinib. The receptors originated from a human donor with alopecia areata.

This clone was picked up a small number of times. This chain links TRBV6-6 with TRBJ2-4; TRBD1 aligns across 9 bases. V dropped 0 bases and J dropped 8; count of bases not matched to a gene: 5. The germline CDR1 and CDR2 sequences are MNHNY and SVGAGI (reference sequence). The CDR3 sequence is 15 residues long. CDR3 residues: CASSYSIQGADIQYF. The CDR3, as DNA: TGTGCCAGCAGTTACTCGATACAGGGGGCAGACATTCAGTACTTC.

The chain combines TRBV7-2 with TRBJ1-2; D is unresolved. The CDR3 spans 13 residues. Trimming cost V 1 base and J 8 bases, with 11 bases left between them. The germline CDR1 and CDR2 sequences are SGHTA and FQGNSA. The chain's CDR3 is CASSLELYGGYTF. In DNA, the CDR3 is TGTGCCAGCAGCTTAGAACTATATGGGGGCTACACCTTC.

V is TRBV5-1 and J is TRBJ2-3, with D possibly TRBD2 on 6 matching bases. Per germline, CDR1 SGHRS and CDR2 YFSETQ. Trimming left V 7 bases short and J 2 bases short, with 17 bases between. The CDR3 consists of 15 residues. The CDR3 sequence is CASGNGGPSTDTQYF. CDR3 nucleotides: TGCGCCAGCGGTAACGGGGGACCCTCCACAGATACGCAGTATTTT.

The V gene is TRBV14, the J gene TRBJ1-2; 9 bases are shared with TRBD1. Germline V gene sequence: CDR1 SGHDN, CDR2 FVKESK. Trimming removed 4 bases from V and 6 bases from J; junction bases left unmatched: 3. The length of the CDR3 is 13 residues. CDR3 residues: CASSLRDRDGYTF. In DNA form, the CDR3 reads TGTGCCAGCAGCCTCCGGGACAGGGATGGCTACACCTTC.

This clone was seen a single time. The chain joins TRBV7-2 to TRBJ2-1; 10 positions agree with TRBD2. V gave up 6 bases and J gave up 9 bases; unmatched junction bases: 11. The CDR3 has 15 residues. Germline CDR1 and CDR2: SGHTA and FQGNSA. Here the CDR3 reads CASRLEAGGPGEQFF. DNA of the CDR3: TGTGCCAGCAGACTAGAAGCGGGGGGGCCGGGTGAGCAGTTCTTC.

The rearrangement uses TRBV25-1 and TRBJ1-1, with D possibly TRBD1 on 5 matching bases. From germline, CDR1 is MGHDK and CDR2 SYGVNS. The CDR3 is 16 amino acids. Trimming stripped 4 bases from V and 2 bases from J, with 17 bases between. The CDR3 DNA reads TGTGCCAGCAGTGGGCGGGCCCCCGGGGGAAACACTGAAGCTTTCTTT. This translates into CASSGRAPGGNTEAFF.

The V call is TRBV5-4, the J call TRBJ1-6; 8 bases are a match to TRBD1. There are 14 residues in the CDR3. CDR1 is SGHNT, CDR2 YYREEE, per germline (reference sequence). Losses at the gene ends were 4 bases for V and 10 bases for J; bases not matched to a gene: 7. CDR3 DNA: TGTGCCAGCAGCCACCGGGACAGGCCCTCACCCCTCCACTTT. This codes for CASSHRDRPSPLHF.

This rearrangement joins TRBV2 to TRBJ2-7; perhaps TRBD1 as D (6 bases). The V end was cut by 2 bases, the J end by 5 bases, with 16 bases between. This CDR3 spans 15 amino acids. The germline CDR1 and CDR2 sequences are SNHLY and FYNNEI. Written as DNA, the CDR3 is TGTGCCAGCAGTGAAAACGGGAACAGGGCGGACGAGCAGTACTTC. The encoded protein is CASSENGNRADEQYF.

The chain links TRBV12-5 to TRBJ1-1; D uncertain. V was trimmed by 6 bases and J by 5 bases, leaving 10 bases between them. The CDR3 consists of 12 residues. Germline assignment: CDR1 LGHNT and CDR2 FRNRAP. The CDR3 sequence: CASGRTVTEAFF. The CDR3 coding sequence is TGTGCTAGTGGCCGAACAGTAACTGAAGCTTTCTTT.

DNA of the CDR3: TGTGCCAGCCAGCGATTAGATACGCAGTATTTT. Its protein is CASQRLDTQYF. This chain connects TRBV5-6 to TRBJ2-3; the D is unclear. Per the germline V gene, CDR1 is SGHDT and CDR2 is YYEEEE. The CDR3 covers 11 residues. The V gene lost 7 bases and the J gene lost 5 bases, with 8 bases spanning the gap.

Only a few counts were recorded for this clone. The DNA for the CDR3 is TGTGCCTGGAGTTGGATGAGTGAAAAACTGTTTTTT. This codes for CAWSWMSEKLFF. This chain links TRBV30 with TRBJ1-4, with D uncertain. V was cut by 2 bases and J by 7 bases, with 8 bases left in between. The CDR3 totals 12 residues. Germline lookup yields CDR1 GTSNPN and CDR2 SVGIG (reference sequence).

The V gene is TRBV25-1, the J gene TRBJ2-6; D is perhaps TRBD1 (6 bases). Trimming removed 6 bases at V and 1 base at J, with 10 bases between. CDR3 length: 15 amino acids. Germline V gene lookup returns CDR1 MGHDK and CDR2 SYGVNS. CDR3 DNA sequence: TGTGCCAGCAGCGTTACAGGGTCTGGGGCCAACGTCCTGACTTTC. Amino acids: CASSVTGSGANVLTF.

The rearrangement joins TRBV7-2 to TRBJ1-1; the D is unclear. CDR1 and CDR2 (germline): SGHTA, FQGNSA. The CDR3 consists of 14 residues. Between the trimmed V and J ends, which lost 5 bases and 4 bases, there was a span of 14 bases. CDR3 in DNA: TGTGCCAGCAGCCCAAGTCGGGAATCCACTGAAGCTTTCTTT. Protein sequence: CASSPSRESTEAFF.

This clone appeared a single time. This chain uses TRBV19 with TRBJ1-2, with TRBD1 identical over 9 bases. This CDR3 contains 15 residues. J was trimmed by 5 bases and V by 3 bases; bases with no gene match: 7. Germline CDR1 and CDR2: LNHDA and SQIVND (reference sequence). CDR3 amino acids: CASSIPGTGNYGYTF. The CDR3 bases are TGTGCCAGTAGTATCCCGGGGACAGGGAATTATGGCTACACCTTC.

This clone was seen a few times. The rearrangement links TRBV6-1 to TRBJ2-7; 7 nucleotides match TRBD1. After removal of 7 bases from V and 0 bases from J, the junction contained 6 bases not matched to a gene. The CDR3 extends over 14 amino acids. Germline V gene lookup returns CDR1 MNHNS and CDR2 SASEGT. The CDR3 protein is CASTTGSGSYEQYF. The CDR3 nucleotides read TGTGCCAGCACGACAGGGTCGGGCTCCTACGAGCAGTACTTC.

This clone was seen a handful of times. The rearrangement joins TRBV19 to TRBJ2-3; D possibly matches TRBD1 or TRBD2 (5 bases each). CDR3 length equals 15 residues. The germline CDR1 and CDR2 sequences are LNHDA and SQIVND (reference sequence). Trimming pared 5 bases from V and 3 bases from J, leaving 15 bases between. The DNA for the CDR3 is TGTGCCAGTAGTCTTCATCTGAGGGGAACAGATACGCAGTATTTT. This sequence encodes CASSLHLRGTDTQYF.

The V and J genes are TRBV2 and TRBJ1-1, with 7 bases fitting TRBD1. Per the germline V gene, CDR1 is SNHLY and CDR2 is FYNNEI. Germline trimming cut 5 bases from V and 0 bases from J; bases unmatched to any gene: 3. CDR3 size: 14 residues. The CDR3 DNA sequence: TGTGCCAGCAGTAGCCAGGGGGTGAACACTGAAGCTTTCTTT. Its translation: CASSSQGVNTEAFF.

Details on this clone: This CDR3 is also generated by other DNA sequences in the sample. The chain joins TRBV30 to TRBJ1-1, with D tentatively TRBD1 (5 bases). This CDR3 is 12 amino acids long. Germline V gene sequence: CDR1 GTSNPN, CDR2 SVGIG (reference sequence). Trimming pared 3 bases from V and 3 bases from J, leaving 8 bases between. The CDR3 DNA reads TGTGCCTGGAGCCAGGGTTACACTGAAGCTTTCTTT. Translated: CAWSQGYTEAFF.

The chain is built from TRBV2 and TRBJ2-7; D gene ambiguous. The CDR3 loop spans 15 amino acids. Germline V CDR1 and CDR2: SNHLY, FYNNEI. Trimming left V 2 bases short and J 2 bases short, with 13 bases between. The DNA of the CDR3 is TGTGCCAGCAGTGAAAGTGCAGTACCGACCTACGAGCAGTACTTC. Translating it yields CASSESAVPTYEQYF.

The V and J genes are TRBV23-1 and TRBJ1-5; D is uncertain. Being an ORF, TRBV23-1 has a function that is uncertain. There are 14 residues in the CDR3. Trimming took off 5 bases at V and 4 bases at J, with 12 bases between the two ends. DNA of the CDR3: TGCGCCAGCAGTAGAAAAGGAGGGAATCAGCCCCAGCATTTT. Residues: CASSRKGGNQPQHF.